One sample yielded the 15 T cell receptor beta chains listed below, sequenced in a study of cytomegalovirus exposure and HLA in healthy donors (dated by TCRdb to the late 2010s). Libraries were prepared through the immunoSEQ multiplex PCR assay. For the multiplex PCR, a mixture combining 60 forward primers for TCR Vbeta segments and 13 reverse primers for TCR Jbeta segments was used. TCRdb's version of the immuneACCESS table is confined to in-frame rearrangements and falls short of the full clone set. An unresolved V gene accounts for under half of the shortfall where checked; the remainder is of unknown origin. The sample includes about 190,000 clones, with 79% observed a single time. Roughly 1.6% of the sample is taken by the ten largest. Sample: PBMCs. The receptors were sampled from a woman aged 18-29 years in good health and CMV-seronegative.

The rearrangement uses TRBV5-1 and TRBJ1-4; the D gene is possibly TRBD1 (5 bases). V was trimmed by 0 bases and J by 7 bases, leaving 13 bases between them. Germline CDR1 reads SGHRS; CDR2 reads YFSETQ. CDR3 length equals 15 residues. CDR3 protein: CASSLGGEGSEKLFF. As DNA, the CDR3 is TGCGCCAGCAGCTTGGGGGGGGAAGGTTCTGAAAAACTGTTTTTT.

This CDR3 reads CASSLEFIGSNQPQHF. CDR3 DNA: TGTGCCAGCAGCTTGGAATTTATCGGGTCCAATCAGCCCCAGCATTTT. The rearrangement joins TRBV5-8 to TRBJ1-5; D gene unclear. The CDR3 contains 16 residues. Germline V lookup: CDR1 SGHTS, CDR2 YDEGEE. V shed 0 bases and J shed 3 bases, with 13 bases lying between them.

This chain links TRBV30 with TRBJ2-7, with TRBD1 as a possible D gene (6 bases). The CDR3 consists of 13 residues. The germline CDR1 and CDR2 sequences are GTSNPN and SVGIG (reference sequence). Trimming stripped 2 bases from V and 2 bases from J, with 10 bases between. CDR3 sequence (DNA): TGTGCCTGGAGTCTAGGACAGACCTACGAGCAGTACTTC. Translated: CAWSLGQTYEQYF.

The chain has TRBV6-1 and TRBJ2-7; no clear D gene. V dropped 4 bases and J dropped 0 bases, with 16 bases sitting between them. This CDR3 has 16 amino acids. CDR1 is MNHNS and CDR2 is SASEGT in the germline V gene. The CDR3 reads CASSVGTIALSYEQYF. The CDR3 nucleotides read TGTGCCAGCAGTGTAGGTACTATAGCCCTCTCCTACGAGCAGTACTTC.

The gene calls are TRBV5-1 and TRBJ2-7; TRBD2 might be the D (5 bases). CDR1 and CDR2 from the germline V gene are SGHRS and YFSETQ. This CDR3 has 12 residues. The V end was cut by 4 bases, the J end by 6 bases, with 11 bases between. The CDR3 reads CASSTTSSEQYF. The CDR3 DNA reads TGCGCCAGCAGCACTACTAGTTCCGAGCAGTACTTC.

J is TRBJ1-5 and V is TRBV2, with TRBD1 identical over 10 bases. J was trimmed by 3 bases and V by 6 bases; bases with no gene match: 11. CDR1 and CDR2 (germline): SNHLY, FYNNEI. The CDR3 has 17 residues. This CDR3 is CASRKGQGQGNNQPQHF. CDR3 in DNA: TGTGCCAGCAGGAAGGGACAGGGGCAAGGGAACAATCAGCCCCAGCATTTT.

This clone was picked up a small number of times. This chain connects TRBV7-2 to TRBJ1-5; 8 nucleotides match TRBD1. Germline CDR1 and CDR2: SGHTA and FQGNSA. The CDR3 consists of 17 residues. The J segment lost 0 bases and the V segment lost 1 base, leaving 5 bases of the junction unmatched. The CDR3 loop is CASSLVGTGASNQPQHF. The CDR3 coding sequence is TGTGCCAGCAGCTTAGTCGGGACAGGAGCTAGCAATCAGCCCCAGCATTTT.

The J gene is TRBJ1-4, the V gene TRBV2; D perhaps matches TRBD1 (5 bases). This CDR3 spans 17 amino acids. The germline V gene has CDR1 SNHLY and CDR2 FYNNEI. With 3 bases removed from V and 2 bases from J, the gap between germline ends came to 16 bases. Here the CDR3 reads CASSDSPGEGTNEKLFF. The CDR3, as DNA: TGTGCCAGCAGTGATTCTCCGGGGGAGGGTACTAATGAAAAACTGTTTTTT.

The chain uses TRBV7-3 and TRBJ1-1, with D tentatively TRBD1 (5 bases). Trimming took 2 bases from V and 0 from J, leaving 7 bases between them. The CDR3 has 14 residues. Germline CDR1 SGHTA, CDR2 FQGTGA. The CDR3 coding sequence is TGTGCCAGCAGCTTACCGGGGGTGAACACTGAAGCTTTCTTT. Amino acid sequence: CASSLPGVNTEAFF.

The genes are TRBV28 and TRBJ2-7; D may be TRBD2 (6 bases). CDR3 length: 16 amino acids. Germline V gene data show CDR1 as MDHEN and CDR2 as SYDVKM. V was shortened by 4 bases and J by 2 bases, with 18 bases between the two germline ends. In DNA form, the CDR3 reads TGTGCCAGCAGTTCGGGAGACGACTTTCACGCCTACGAGCAGTACTTC. Translating gives CASSSGDDFHAYEQYF.

The chain recombines TRBV7-2 with TRBJ2-5; TRBD2 matches at 9 bases. There are 14 residues in the CDR3. The junction had 2 bases not matched to a gene; V was cut back by 1 base and J by 5 bases. Germline CDR1 reads SGHTA; CDR2 reads FQGNSA. The chain's CDR3 is CASSLGGRVETQYF. The DNA for the CDR3 is TGTGCCAGCAGCTTAGGCGGGAGGGTGGAGACCCAGTACTTC. Complete variable domain (other parts from reference TRBV7-2 and TRBJ2-5): GAGVSQSPSNKVTEKGKDVELRCDPISGHTALYWYRQSLGQGLEFLIYFQGNSAPDKSGLPSDRFSAERTGGSVSTLTIQRTQQEDSAVYLCASSLGGRVETQYFGPGTRLLVL.

The CDR3 region is CAGFSGGGTGELFF. The CDR3 region has the DNA TGTGCCGGCTTTAGCGGGGGTGGCACCGGGGAGCTGTTTTTT. The chain employs TRBV6-1 and TRBJ2-2; 9 bases line up with TRBD2. V was clipped by 11 bases and J by 4 bases; unmatched bases: 8. CDR1 and CDR2 (germline): MNHNS, SASEGT. The CDR3 contains 14 residues.

This sequence joins TRBV27 and TRBJ2-3; D is perhaps TRBD2 (6 bases). Between the trimmed V and J ends, which lost 5 bases and 3 bases, there was a span of 21 bases. The CDR3 is made up of 17 amino acids. Germline V gene sequence: CDR1 MNHEY, CDR2 SMNVEV (reference sequence). The CDR3 protein is CASSISSALGLTDTQYF. The CDR3 bases are TGTGCCAGCAGTATTTCCTCGGCCTTGGGACTTACAGATACGCAGTATTTT.

The genes are TRBV6-4 and TRBJ2-2; 7 nucleotides line up with TRBD1. Germline lookup yields CDR1 MRHNA and CDR2 SNTAGT. The CDR3 totals 14 residues. J was trimmed by 6 bases and V by 5 bases; bases with no gene match: 6. The CDR3 DNA follows: TGTGCCAGCAGTCCCGACAGGGAAGCCGGGGAGCTGTTTTTT. Its translation: CASSPDREAGELFF.

V is TRBV6-5 and J is TRBJ2-3, with a tentative D call TRBD1 (5 bases). The CDR3 is 14 amino acids. The germline CDR1 and CDR2 sequences are MNHEY and SVGAGI. Trimming pared 6 bases from V and 6 bases from J, leaving 16 bases between. Here the CDR3 DNA reads TGTGCCAGCAGCCCCGAGTGGGGCGGCGATACGCAGTATTTT. Its protein is CASSPEWGGDTQYF.